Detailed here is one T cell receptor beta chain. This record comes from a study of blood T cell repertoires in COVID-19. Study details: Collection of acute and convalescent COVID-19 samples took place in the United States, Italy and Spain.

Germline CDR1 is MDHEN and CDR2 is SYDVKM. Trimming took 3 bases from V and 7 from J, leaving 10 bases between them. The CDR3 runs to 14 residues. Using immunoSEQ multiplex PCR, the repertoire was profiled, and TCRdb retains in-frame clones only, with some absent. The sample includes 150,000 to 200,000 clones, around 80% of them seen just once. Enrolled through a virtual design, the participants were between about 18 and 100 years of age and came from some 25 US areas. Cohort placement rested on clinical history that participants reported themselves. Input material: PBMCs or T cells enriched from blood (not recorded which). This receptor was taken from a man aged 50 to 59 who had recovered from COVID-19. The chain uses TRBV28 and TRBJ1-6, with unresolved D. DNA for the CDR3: TGTGCCAGCAGTTTCGGGGTAGGGAATTCACCCCTCCACTTT. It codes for CASSFGVGNSPLHF.